Presented here are 27 T cell receptor beta chains from one specimen sequenced in a study of beta chain features in type 1 diabetes. Findings and limits, study-wide: For Type 1 diabetes patients, all four CD4+ subsets carried TCRB CDR3s that were moderately but significantly shorter.

Every isolated RNA sample was fully reverse transcribed, so sequencing captured expressed TCRB transcripts. Profiled with immunoSEQ multiplex PCR; TCRdb holds only in-frame clones, not every one. The profile shows more than 250,000 clones, around an eighth of them singletons. What these receptors recognize is not known. The sample was naive CD4+ T cells from blood. The receptor set was obtained from a man in his thirties or forties with type 1 diabetes.

In this sample, this clone turned up a few times. The genes are TRBV6-5 and TRBJ2-5; 11 nucleotides match TRBD1. Germline lookup yields CDR1 MNHEY and CDR2 SVGAGI. The CDR3 is 15 amino acids. The J segment lost 5 bases and the V segment lost 5 bases, leaving 7 bases of the junction unmatched. The CDR3 DNA follows: TGTGCCAGCAGTCCAGGACAGGGGGCGTGGGAGACCCAGTACTTC. This translates into CASSPGQGAWETQYF.

The V call is TRBV29-1, the J call TRBJ1-2, with TRBD1 matching over 8 bases. CDR3 size: 12 residues. V shed 7 bases, J shed 3 bases, and the junction held 4 bases outside the gene matches. The germline V gene has CDR1 SQVTM and CDR2 ANQGSEA. The CDR3 DNA reads TGCAGCGCGGACAGGGAGGACTATGGCTACACCTTC. Its protein product is CSADREDYGYTF.

The gene calls are TRBV18 and TRBJ2-1; D may be TRBD2 (5 bases). This CDR3 has 15 amino acids. Germline V gene sequence: CDR1 KGHSH, CDR2 LQKENI. The ends were cut back, 3 bases at V and 3 bases at J, with 12 bases in the middle. CDR3 nucleotides: TGTGCCAGCTCACCGAGCGGTCTGGGCTACAATGAGCAGTTCTTC. Its protein is CASSPSGLGYNEQFF. The complete variable domain, with remaining parts taken from reference TRBV18 and TRBJ2-1, reads NAGVMQNPRHLVRRRGQEARLRCSPMKGHSHVYWYRQLPEEGLKFMVYLQKENIIDESGMPKERFSAEFPKEGPSILRIQQVVRGDSAAYFCASSPSGLGYNEQFFGPGTRLTVL.

This clone was seen a few times. The chain has TRBV5-1 and TRBJ2-1; TRBD2 agrees at 8 bases. V lost 3 bases and J lost 0; bases outside the gene matches: 8. The CDR3 sequence is 17 residues long. Germline V gene data show CDR1 as SGHRS and CDR2 as YFSETQ. In nucleotides, the CDR3 is TGCGCCAGCAGCTCGGCCGGGGGGGCCGCCTCCTACAATGAGCAGTTCTTC. Amino acid sequence: CASSSAGGAASYNEQFF. The variable domain in full, completed from reference TRBV5-1 and TRBJ2-1, reads KAGVTQTPRYLIKTRGQQVTLSCSPISGHRSVSWYQQTPGQGLQFLFEYFSETQRNKGNFPGRFSGRQFSNSRSEMNVSTLELGDSALYLCASSSAGGAASYNEQFFGPGTRLTVL.

In this sample, this clone turned up a few times. The genes are TRBV6-6 and TRBJ2-7; 8 nucleotides line up with TRBD2. The CDR3 covers 14 residues. Germline loops: CDR1 MNHNY, CDR2 SVGAGI (reference sequence). V was pared by 5 bases and J by 3 bases, with 6 bases of the junction left unmatched. The CDR3 is CASSAGTRGYEQYF. CDR3 nucleotide sequence: TGTGCCAGCAGTGCCGGGACTAGGGGCTACGAGCAGTACTTC.

This clone showed up just a few times. The chain uses TRBV30 and TRBJ2-2; D gene ambiguous. V was trimmed by 0 bases and J by 5 bases, leaving 7 bases between them. CDR3 length: 13 amino acids. Germline lookup yields CDR1 GTSNPN and CDR2 SVGIG (reference sequence). In DNA form, the CDR3 reads TGTGCCTGGAGTGTTTCCGGTACCGGGGAGCTGTTTTTT. Encoded protein: CAWSVSGTGELFF. Looking up the rest from reference TRBV30 and TRBJ2-2 gives the full variable domain: SQTIHQWPATLVQPVGSPLSLECTVEGTSNPNLYWYRQAAGRGLQLLFYSVGIGQISSEVPQNLSASRPQDRQFILSSKKLLLSDSGFYLCAWSVSGTGELFFGEGSRLTVL.

The chain joins TRBV29-1 to TRBJ1-5; 8 positions match TRBD1. This CDR3 has 14 residues. Germline V gene lookup returns CDR1 SQVTM and CDR2 ANQGSEA. The J segment lost 3 bases and the V segment lost 4 bases, leaving 5 bases of the junction unmatched. In DNA form, the CDR3 reads TGCAGCGTTGCGGGGGACAGGACCAATCAGCCCCAGCATTTT. Encoded protein: CSVAGDRTNQPQHF.

The chain uses TRBV6-4 and TRBJ2-7, with D tentatively TRBD2 (6 bases). The CDR3 sequence is 14 residues long. Trimming cost V 3 bases and J 1 base, with 10 bases left between them. In germline, CDR1 is MRHNA, CDR2 SNTAGT. CDR3 coding DNA: TGTGCCAGCAGTGAAATGGCGGGATCCTACGAGCAGTACTTC. It is translated as CASSEMAGSYEQYF.

The chain carries TRBV2 and TRBJ2-7, with 9 bases identical to TRBD1. J lost 4 bases, V lost 7 bases, and 5 bases had no gene match. The germline V gene has CDR1 SNHLY and CDR2 FYNNEI. This CDR3 comprises 13 residues. The CDR3 DNA reads TGTGCCAGCATCGGGACAGGGCGGTACGAGCAGTACTTC. Its protein product is CASIGTGRYEQYF.

The chain recombines TRBV6-6 with TRBJ2-1, with D maybe TRBD2 (5 bases). Germline CDR1 and CDR2: MNHNY and SVGAGI (reference sequence). The CDR3 loop spans 14 amino acids. V was cut by 2 bases and J by 4 bases, with 9 bases left in between. The DNA of the CDR3 is TGTGCCAGCAGTTACCAAGCGGAGTACAATGAGCAGTTCTTC. This sequence encodes CASSYQAEYNEQFF.

A note on this clone: This same CDR3 is encoded by further DNA sequences in the sample. This chain joins TRBV5-6 and TRBJ1-2, with 7 bases aligning to TRBD1. V lost 0 bases and J lost 4; bases outside the gene matches: 0. This CDR3 is 13 amino acids long. The germline V gene has CDR1 SGHDT and CDR2 YYEEEE. The CDR3 protein is CASSLAGGYGYTF. CDR3 DNA: TGTGCCAGCAGCTTGGCAGGGGGCTATGGCTACACCTTC. Full variable domain (remainder filled in from reference TRBV5-6 and TRBJ1-2): DAGVTQSPTHLIKTRGQQVTLRCSPKSGHDTVSWYQQALGQGPQFIFQYYEEEERQRGNFPDRFSGHQFPNYSSELNVNALLLGDSALYLCASSLAGGYGYTFGSGTRLTVV.

This clone came up a few times. V is TRBV6-5 and J is TRBJ2-7, with 9 positions matching TRBD2. Germline V gene data show CDR1 as MNHEY and CDR2 as SVGAGI. The CDR3 is 15 amino acids. V lost 5 bases, J lost 6 bases, and 11 bases stayed unmatched. The CDR3 sequence is CASSVSIAGVTEQYF. The CDR3 DNA sequence: TGTGCCAGCAGTGTGTCTATAGCGGGAGTGACCGAGCAGTACTTC.

This clone has a handful of counts. The chain has TRBV2 and TRBJ2-5; 10 nucleotides agree with TRBD2. This CDR3 has 14 amino acids. The germline CDR1 and CDR2 sequences are SNHLY and FYNNEI. J lost 5 bases, V lost 5 bases, and 5 bases had no gene match. This CDR3 is CASSRTSGGETQYF. The DNA for the CDR3 is TGTGCCAGCAGTAGGACTAGCGGTGGGGAGACCCAGTACTTC.

This clone has just a few counts. V and J are TRBV5-1 and TRBJ2-5; 9 nucleotides align to TRBD1. The CDR3 spans 14 residues. Germline CDR1 reads SGHRS; CDR2 reads YFSETQ. Trimming took 4 bases from V and 5 from J; bases not matched to a gene: 6. The CDR3: CASSKGQGEETQYF. The CDR3 nucleotides read TGCGCCAGCAGCAAGGGACAGGGTGAGGAGACCCAGTACTTC.

Regarding this clone: Other DNA sequences in the sample encode the same CDR3. The rearrangement uses TRBV28 and TRBJ1-2, with 9 bases fitting TRBD1. CDR1 is MDHEN, CDR2 SYDVKM, per germline. The length of the CDR3 is 14 residues. Losses at the gene ends were 5 bases for V and 4 bases for J; bases not matched to a gene: 5. Here the CDR3 reads CASSPGQGSYGYTF. CDR3 sequence (DNA): TGTGCCAGCAGTCCCGGACAGGGGAGCTATGGCTACACCTTC.

Notes on this clone: Additional DNA sequences in this sample encode the identical CDR3. V usage is TRBV5-1 and J usage is TRBJ1-5; 9 positions match TRBD1. Germline V gene data show CDR1 as SGHRS and CDR2 as YFSETQ. The V segment lost 1 base and the J segment 1 base; nucleotides outside the gene matches: 0. There are 15 residues in the CDR3. CDR3 sequence reads: CASSLTGGSNQPQHF. The CDR3 DNA reads as TGCGCCAGCAGCTTGACAGGGGGCAGCAATCAGCCCCAGCATTTT.

This clone was counted only a few times. The chain is built from TRBV6-4 and TRBJ2-5; weak D call: TRBD1 (6 bases). Between the trimmed V and J ends, which lost 5 bases and 5 bases, there was a span of 12 bases. CDR3 length: 13 residues. Germline CDR1 is MRHNA and CDR2 is SNTAGT. The DNA of the CDR3 is TGTGCCAGCAGTCGACAGGCTCGGGAGACCCAGTACTTC. It specifies CASSRQARETQYF.

This chain joins TRBV4-1 and TRBJ2-1, with TRBD2 matching 9 bases. J was trimmed by 7 bases and V by 8 bases; bases with no gene match: 12. Germline V gives CDR1 MGHRA, CDR2 YSYEKL. This CDR3 is 15 amino acids long. The CDR3: CASRESAGGPNEQFF. The DNA for the CDR3 is TGCGCCAGCCGGGAATCGGCGGGAGGGCCGAATGAGCAGTTCTTC.

This clone appeared a few times. The chain carries TRBV29-1 and TRBJ2-1, with 11 bases lining up with TRBD2. The germline gives CDR1 SQVTM, CDR2 ANQGSEA. CDR3 length: 15 amino acids. Trimming at V came to 6 bases and at J to 3 bases, leaving 7 bases not matched to a gene. CDR3: CSVPTSGSIYNEQFF. The CDR3 DNA sequence: TGCAGCGTCCCCACTAGCGGGAGTATCTACAATGAGCAGTTCTTC.

The chain couples TRBV25-1 to TRBJ1-1, with 9 nucleotides matching TRBD1. V lost 5 bases and J lost 6; bases outside the gene matches: 10. The CDR3 contains 15 residues. Germline V gene sequence: CDR1 MGHDK, CDR2 SYGVNS. The CDR3: CASSLIGTGKAEAFF. CDR3 bases: TGTGCCAGCAGTCTAATAGGGACAGGGAAGGCTGAAGCTTTCTTT.

This clone was detected only a few times. Other DNA sequences from this sample encode an identical CDR3 as well. V and J are TRBV28 and TRBJ2-2; D gene unclear. Trimming took off 6 bases at V and 6 bases at J, with 8 bases between the two ends. Germline V gene lookup returns CDR1 MDHEN and CDR2 SYDVKM. CDR3 length equals 12 residues. CDR3 in amino acids: CASSLSAGELFF. The CDR3 region has the DNA TGTGCCAGCAGCCTCTCAGCCGGGGAGCTGTTTTTT.

This clone was counted only a few times. This chain links TRBV28 with TRBJ2-7, with 7 bases aligning to TRBD2. The germline gives CDR1 MDHEN, CDR2 SYDVKM. The CDR3 is 14 amino acids. V lost 7 bases to trimming and J lost 2 bases; unmatched junction nucleotides: 8. The CDR3 is CASINSGRTYEQYF. Here the CDR3 DNA reads TGTGCCAGCATCAACTCCGGGAGGACCTACGAGCAGTACTTC.

In its sample, this clone was seen a few times. The chain couples TRBV7-9 to TRBJ2-3, with D hard to call. This CDR3 has 13 residues. Per germline, CDR1 SEHNR and CDR2 FQNEAQ (reference sequence). The V end was cut by 5 bases, the J end by 6 bases, with 12 bases between. CDR3 sequence reads: CASSTSGVDTQYF. The DNA of the CDR3 is TGTGCCAGCAGCACCTCGGGTGTGGATACGCAGTATTTT.

About this clone itself: At one boundary the junction diverges from the germline segment, which might be a read error. J is TRBJ2-7 and V is TRBV28, with 9 bases lining up with TRBD1. The V gene's germline CDR1 is MDHEN and CDR2 SYDVKM. CDR3 size: 13 residues. CDR3 in amino acids: CASSTAGTGFGDF. The CDR3 coding sequence is TGTGCCAGCAGTACCGCCGGGACAGGGTTTGGGGACTTC.

The J gene is TRBJ2-3, the V gene TRBV7-9, with TRBD1 as a possible D gene (6 bases). V was trimmed by 4 bases and J by 5 bases, leaving 13 bases between them. The CDR3 is made up of 14 amino acids. Per germline, CDR1 SEHNR and CDR2 FQNEAQ (reference sequence). The CDR3 sequence is CASSSRGAGDTQYF. The CDR3, as DNA: TGTGCCAGCAGCTCCAGGGGTGCGGGAGATACGCAGTATTTT.

This clone has only a few counts. The chain has TRBV7-3 and TRBJ2-3; D might be TRBD2 (5 bases). CDR3 length: 13 amino acids. With 5 bases removed from V and 4 bases from J, the gap between germline ends came to 10 bases. Germline-derived CDR1 and CDR2 are SGHTA and FQGTGA. The CDR3 nucleotides are TGTGCCAGCAGCACCCGGGGTGCAGATACGCAGTATTTT. The encoded protein is CASSTRGADTQYF.

The CDR3 coding sequence is TGCAGTGCTAAGGAGACGGGTGAGCAGTTCTTC. Translating gives CSAKETGEQFF. The chain carries TRBV20-1 and TRBJ2-1; D is unresolved. CDR1 DFQATT and CDR2 SNEGSKA come from the germline V gene (reference sequence). V gave up 4 bases and J gave up 9 bases, with 10 bases separating them. This CDR3 spans 11 amino acids.